These 9 T cell receptor beta chains were sequenced from one sample in a study of cytomegalovirus exposure and HLA in healthy donors. PCR primers comprised 60 Vbeta and 13 Jbeta primers. Profiling relied on immunoSEQ multiplex PCR, and the TCRdb table lists in-frame clones only, not all of them. The sample shows 160,000 or so clones, over 75% of them seen only once. The material sequenced was PBMCs. These receptors were taken from a man in his fifties or sixties in good health and CMV-seropositive.

This clone was counted a few times. CDR3 amino acids: CASSFGTGTDTQYF. Here the CDR3 DNA reads TGTGCCAGCAGCTTCGGGACAGGCACAGATACGCAGTATTTT. This chain connects TRBV28 to TRBJ2-3, with 7 bases fitting TRBD1. The length of the CDR3 is 14 residues. V shed 6 bases and J 1 base; nucleotides not matched to a gene: 4. Germline loops: CDR1 MDHEN, CDR2 SYDVKM.

The chain recombines TRBV6-4 with TRBJ2-3; 16 bases align to TRBD2. CDR3 size: 21 residues. CDR1 is MRHNA and CDR2 is SNTAGT in the germline V gene. V gave up 0 bases and J gave up 7 bases; unmatched junction bases: 16. CDR3 region: CASSDSMPTPGLAGGPYTQYF. The CDR3 DNA follows: TGTGCCAGCAGTGACTCGATGCCAACGCCGGGACTAGCGGGAGGGCCTTATACGCAGTATTTT.

In the case of this clone: Other DNA sequences in the same sample also yield this CDR3. The chain has TRBV5-1 and TRBJ2-3; TRBD2 aligns across 8 bases. The V segment lost 2 bases and the J segment 1 base; nucleotides outside the gene matches: 0. Germline V lookup: CDR1 SGHRS, CDR2 YFSETQ. The CDR3 extends over 14 amino acids. The CDR3 DNA follows: TGCGCCAGCAGCTTAGCGGGGGGCACAGATACGCAGTATTTT. This encodes CASSLAGGTDTQYF.

This clone was seen a handful of times. J is TRBJ1-5 and V is TRBV4-1; 10 positions match TRBD1. Unmatched junction bases numbered 5, after V lost 2 bases and J lost 7 bases. The CDR3 spans 15 residues. CDR1 is MGHRA, CDR2 YSYEKL, per germline. CDR3 in DNA: TGCGCCAGCAGCCAACCGGGACAGGGGACACAGCCCCAGCATTTT. Its protein product is CASSQPGQGTQPQHF.

The chain combines TRBV19 with TRBJ1-1; D uncertain. Between the trimmed V and J ends, which lost 8 bases and 3 bases, there was a span of 10 bases. This CDR3 is built from 12 residues. Germline lookup yields CDR1 LNHDA and CDR2 SQIVND (reference sequence). The CDR3 sequence is CASGDAYTEAFF. The DNA for the CDR3 is TGTGCCAGTGGAGACGCTTACACTGAAGCTTTCTTT.

This chain joins TRBV5-6 and TRBJ1-5; a weak D match, TRBD1 (6 bases). Trimming took 0 bases from V and 6 from J, leaving 10 bases between them. This CDR3 comprises 14 residues. The germline CDR1 and CDR2 sequences are SGHDT and YYEEEE. CDR3 region: CASSLGGLSQPQHF. CDR3 DNA: TGTGCCAGCAGCTTGGGGGGGCTGAGTCAGCCCCAGCATTTT.

This chain links TRBV2 with TRBJ2-5; 11 bases are shared with TRBD2. V was pared by 10 bases and J by 5 bases, with 6 bases of the junction left unmatched. Looked up from germline, CDR1 is SNHLY and CDR2 is FYNNEI. This CDR3 spans 13 amino acids. The CDR3 here is CATSGGTRETQYF. The CDR3 DNA reads TGTGCCACTAGCGGGGGGACCCGGGAGACCCAGTACTTC.

The chain combines TRBV13 with TRBJ2-1, with TRBD2 matching 8 bases. Germline-derived CDR1 and CDR2 are PRHDT and FYEKMQ (reference sequence). The CDR3 is 14 residues long. Unmatched junction bases numbered 5, after V lost 2 bases and J lost 8 bases. The CDR3 coding sequence is TGTGCCAGCAGCTTAACCAGCGGGAGTGATGAGCAGTTCTTC. It is translated as CASSLTSGSDEQFF. The entire variable domain, with the rest obtained from reference TRBV13 and TRBJ2-1, is as follows: AAGVIQSPRHLIKEKRETATLKCYPIPRHDTVYWYQQGPGQDPQFLISFYEKMQSDKGSIPDRFSAQQFSDYHSELNMSSLELGDSALYFCASSLTSGSDEQFFGPGTRLTVL.

V gene TRBV7-8 combines with J gene TRBJ1-6; weak D call: TRBD1 (6 bases). The CDR3 covers 15 residues. The germline V gene has CDR1 SGHVS and CDR2 FQNEAQ. With 4 bases removed from V and 14 bases from J, the gap between germline ends came to 21 bases. DNA of the CDR3: TGTGCCAGCAGCTCCGGACAGCCTGCGGTTCTATCCCTCCACTTT. The encoded protein is CASSSGQPAVLSLHF.